One sample yielded the 7 T cell receptor beta chains listed below, sequenced in a study of T cell changes during pregnancy in multiple sclerosis. The method was immunoSEQ multiplex PCR; TCRdb's version includes in-frame clones alone and lacks a portion of them. The sample comprises some 20,000 clones, 85% to 90% of which are singletons, and less than 6.5% rests with the top ten. The source material was CD8+ T cells from peripheral blood mononuclear cells, sampled in the second trimester of pregnancy. The receptor set was obtained from a female donor in good health, enrolled as a control in a pregnancy study.

The chain has TRBV30 and TRBJ2-7; 9 bases line up with TRBD2. The CDR3 is made up of 14 amino acids. CDR1 and CDR2 from the germline V gene are GTSNPN and SVGIG (reference sequence). J lost 3 bases, V lost 4 bases, and 7 bases had no gene match. CDR3 protein: CAWMCEREVYEQYF. The CDR3 DNA reads TGTGCCTGGATGTGTGAGCGGGAGGTCTACGAGCAGTACTTC.

The chain joins TRBV28 to TRBJ2-3, with 11 bases lining up with TRBD2. There are 16 residues in the CDR3. Germline assignment: CDR1 MDHEN and CDR2 SYDVKM. V dropped 5 bases and J dropped 0; count of bases not matched to a gene: 4. CDR3 loop: CASSPLAGGSTDTQYF. CDR3 DNA: TGTGCCAGCAGTCCCCTAGCGGGAGGCAGCACAGATACGCAGTATTTT.

The V and J genes are TRBV19 and TRBJ1-5; D is unresolved. The CDR3 is 15 residues long. CDR1 is LNHDA and CDR2 is SQIVND in the germline V gene (reference sequence). V lost 5 bases and J 6 bases, leaving 17 bases between the germline ends. CDR3 sequence: CASSYQVELSQPQHF. CDR3 in DNA: TGTGCCAGTAGTTACCAGGTGGAATTGAGTCAGCCCCAGCATTTT.

CDR3 amino acids: CASSLGESTDTQYF. The CDR3 DNA reads as TGTGCCAGCAGCTTAGGAGAGAGCACAGATACGCAGTATTTT. The V call is TRBV11-2, the J call TRBJ2-3; D gene ambiguous. The V end lost 1 base, the J end lost 0 bases, and 5 bases lay between the germline ends. In germline, CDR1 is SGHAT, CDR2 FQNNGV. This CDR3 is 14 amino acids long.

The rearrangement uses TRBV6-1 and TRBJ1-1; a weak D match, TRBD1 (5 bases). CDR1 and CDR2 from the germline V gene are MNHNS and SASEGT. V was clipped by 7 bases and J by 4 bases, with 19 bases between them. The CDR3 sequence is 15 residues long. The CDR3 DNA is TGTGCCAGCAACCCAGCGGGGGATGGCGGCACTGAAGCTTTCTTT. Its translation: CASNPAGDGGTEAFF.

The rearrangement joins TRBV7-6 to TRBJ2-2; TRBD2 matches 11 bases. The CDR3 covers 17 residues. Germline loops: CDR1 SGHVS, CDR2 FNYEAQ. The junction had 8 bases not matched to a gene; V was cut back by 3 bases and J by 5 bases. Here the CDR3 DNA reads TGTGCCAGCAGCTTTCTTAGCGGGAGGGCCATGACCGGGGAGCTGTTTTTT. Amino acid sequence: CASSFLSGRAMTGELFF.

V and J are TRBV5-6 and TRBJ2-3; 9 nucleotides match TRBD1. The trim removed 4 bases at V and 3 bases at J, leaving 6 bases unmatched. There are 15 residues in the CDR3. The germline CDR1 and CDR2 sequences are SGHDT and YYEEEE. Here the CDR3 DNA reads TGTGCCAGCAGCCGCCGGGACAGGGTTACAGATACGCAGTATTTT. Encoded protein: CASSRRDRVTDTQYF.